This is a list of T cell receptor beta chains from one sample in a study of T-cell memory formation after mild COVID-19. MiXCR was run by TCRdb on the 5' RACE reads, yielding one entry per CDR3 protein. Here the sample spans approximately 45,000 distinct CDR3 sequences, about 6.8% being singletons. Source material: PBMCs or a T cell subset sorted from them (not recorded which). These receptor sequences come from an adult who had mild COVID-19 (a few samples of this study predate the infection). Cell type and time point are not known. The CDR3 runs from the conserved cysteine through the conserved F or W. D genes are given only for firm matches. A clone size is listed for some rows: how often the clone was seen (once, few, many), or a class if it is expanded.

CDR3 protein: CASSQGQLENTEAFF
CDR3 DNA: TGTGCCAGCAGCCAAGGACAGCTGGAGAACACTGAAGCTTTCTTT
D gene: -
V gene: TRBV3-1
clone size: few
CDR3 length: 15
J gene: TRBJ1-1

CDR3 protein: CASSSQGGLAYEQYF
CDR3 DNA: TGTGCCAGCAGCTCCCAGGGGGGACTAGCCTACGAGCAGTACTTC
D gene: -
V gene: TRBV7-3
clone size: few
CDR3 length: 15
J gene: TRBJ2-7

CDR3 protein: CASSKRSSGRTDTQYF
CDR3 DNA: TGTGCCAGCAGCAAAAGATCTAGCGGGCGCACAGATACGCAGTATTTT
D gene: TRBD2
V gene: TRBV7-3
clone size: many
CDR3 length: 16
J gene: TRBJ2-3

CDR3 protein: CATREGPPDYGYTF
CDR3 DNA: TGTGCCACCAGGGAGGGACCGCCGGACTATGGCTACACCTTC
D gene: -
V gene: TRBV24-1
clone size: few
CDR3 length: 14
J gene: TRBJ1-2

CDR3 protein: CASSQPSGGAFGQYF
CDR3 DNA: TGTGCCAGCAGCCAACCTAGCGGGGGGGCCTTTGGGCAGTATTTT
D gene: TRBD2
V gene: TRBV3-1
clone size: -
CDR3 length: 15
J gene: TRBJ2-3

CDR3 protein: CSVADRVNQPQHF
CDR3 DNA: TGCAGCGTGGCGGACAGGGTCAATCAGCCCCAGCATTTT
D gene: TRBD1
V gene: TRBV29-1
clone size: many
CDR3 length: 13
J gene: TRBJ1-5

CDR3 protein: CASRRGDSTNEKLFF
CDR3 DNA: TGCGCCAGCAGACGAGGGGACAGTACTAATGAAAAACTGTTTTTT
D gene: TRBD1
V gene: TRBV5-1
clone size: -
CDR3 length: 15
J gene: TRBJ1-4

CDR3 protein: CASSLERSLAKNIQYF
CDR3 DNA: TGTGCCAGCAGCTTGGAACGCTCACTAGCCAAAAACATTCAGTACTTC
D gene: -
V gene: TRBV5-4
clone size: many
CDR3 length: 16
J gene: TRBJ2-4

CDR3 protein: CSVVSAGEETDTQYF
CDR3 DNA: TGCAGCGTTGTCTCTGCAGGGGAAGAAACAGATACGCAGTATTTT
D gene: -
V gene: TRBV29-1
clone size: many
CDR3 length: 15
J gene: TRBJ2-3

CDR3 protein: CSARPEDGVYGYTF
CDR3 DNA: TGCAGTGCAAGACCGGAGGATGGGGTCTATGGCTACACCTTC
D gene: -
V gene: TRBV20-1
clone size: -
CDR3 length: 14
J gene: TRBJ1-2

CDR3 protein: CSALPRDQTYEQYF
CDR3 DNA: TGCAGTGCGCTCCCCCGGGACCAGACCTACGAGCAGTACTTC
D gene: -
V gene: TRBV20-1
clone size: many
CDR3 length: 14
J gene: TRBJ2-7

CDR3 protein: CASSPNPTYNEQFF
CDR3 DNA: TGTGCCAGCAGCCCCAACCCCACCTACAATGAGCAGTTCTTC
D gene: -
V gene: TRBV9
clone size: many
CDR3 length: 14
J gene: TRBJ2-1

CDR3 protein: CATSEPGSGAETQYF
CDR3 DNA: TGTGCCACCAGTGAACCGGGGAGTGGAGCGGAGACCCAGTACTTC
D gene: -
V gene: TRBV24-1
clone size: many
CDR3 length: 15
J gene: TRBJ2-5

CDR3 protein: CASSRQTSNGETQYF
CDR3 DNA: TGTGCCAGCAGTCGCCAGACTAGTAATGGGGAGACCCAGTACTTC
D gene: -
V gene: TRBV12-3/TRBV12-4
clone size: -
CDR3 length: 15
J gene: TRBJ2-5

CDR3 protein: CASSPIAGANEQFF
CDR3 DNA: TGTGCCAGCTCACCAATAGCAGGCGCCAATGAGCAGTTCTTC
D gene: -
V gene: TRBV18
clone size: many
CDR3 length: 14
J gene: TRBJ2-1

CDR3 protein: CAIRQPGSQETQYF
CDR3 DNA: TGTGCCATCAGGCAACCGGGGTCCCAAGAGACCCAGTACTTC
D gene: -
V gene: TRBV10-3
clone size: -
CDR3 length: 14
J gene: TRBJ2-5

CDR3 protein: CASSASSGSYEQYF
CDR3 DNA: TGTGCCAGCAGCGCTTCTAGCGGGAGTTACGAGCAGTACTTC
D gene: TRBD2
V gene: TRBV9
clone size: few
CDR3 length: 14
J gene: TRBJ2-7

CDR3 protein: CAISDSNYGYTF
CDR3 DNA: TGTGCCATCAGCGACAGTAACTATGGCTACACCTTC
D gene: -
V gene: TRBV10-3
clone size: few
CDR3 length: 12
J gene: TRBJ1-2

CDR3 protein: CASSFSSSGANVLTF
CDR3 DNA: TGTGCCAGCAGCTTTTCAAGCTCTGGGGCCAACGTCCTGACTTTC
D gene: -
V gene: TRBV7-2
clone size: many
CDR3 length: 15
J gene: TRBJ2-6

CDR3 protein: CASSIGTVYGYTF
CDR3 DNA: TGCGCCAGCAGCATCGGGACGGTCTATGGCTACACCTTC
D gene: -
V gene: TRBV5-1
clone size: many
CDR3 length: 13
J gene: TRBJ1-2

CDR3 protein: CASSLVRGQGSYEQYF
CDR3 DNA: TGTGCCAGCAGCTTAGTTCGGGGACAGGGATCCTACGAGCAGTACTTC
D gene: TRBD1
V gene: TRBV11-2
clone size: many
CDR3 length: 16
J gene: TRBJ2-7

CDR3 protein: CASSFPPRSYEQYF
CDR3 DNA: TGTGCCAGCAGCTTCCCCCCCAGGTCCTACGAGCAGTACTTC
D gene: -
V gene: TRBV7-9
clone size: few
CDR3 length: 14
J gene: TRBJ2-7

CDR3 protein: CSVGQGYGYTF
CDR3 DNA: TGCAGCGTTGGACAGGGTTATGGCTACACCTTC
D gene: TRBD1
V gene: TRBV29-1
clone size: -
CDR3 length: 11
J gene: TRBJ1-2

CDR3 protein: CASILGMVSPLHF
CDR3 DNA: TGTGCCAGCATCTTGGGCATGGTTTCACCCCTCCACTTT
D gene: -
V gene: TRBV5-4
clone size: -
CDR3 length: 13
J gene: TRBJ1-6

CDR3 protein: CATQGGGLTEAFF
CDR3 DNA: TGTGCCACCCAGGGAGGGGGTTTGACTGAAGCTTTCTTT
D gene: -
V gene: TRBV7-9
clone size: many
CDR3 length: 13
J gene: TRBJ1-1

CDR3 protein: CASSLVGAGVAKNIQYF
CDR3 DNA: TGTGCCAGCAGCTTAGTAGGAGCGGGAGTAGCCAAAAACATTCAGTACTTC
D gene: TRBD2
V gene: TRBV7-2
clone size: few
CDR3 length: 17
J gene: TRBJ2-4